This TCR beta chain was sequenced during a study of cytomegalovirus exposure and HLA in healthy donors (dated by TCRdb to between 2016 and 2019). Study-level background: The roughly 670 repertoires of the first cohort and the roughly 120 validation repertoires were produced on the same platform, according to a later analysis. High-throughput TCR immunosequencing, statistical association of individual TCRs with disease status, and machine learning were combined to predict cytomegalovirus infection status. In addition to the first cohort of hundreds of subjects, a separate validation cohort of over 90 different subjects was used. The study aimed to test whether signatures of past pathogen exposure could be identified by cataloging public T cell receptors.

Library preparation was by the immunoSEQ multiplex PCR assay. Per the source publication's procedure: A statistical classification framework was built to diagnose cytomegalovirus status from the catalog of TCR beta chain sequences. The table comes from immuneACCESS by way of TCRdb, which keeps in-frame sequences with V and J called. Part of the clones is missing from these tables; in studies checked, under half for an unresolved V gene and the rest for unknown reasons. D and trimming come from the DNA, and the V and J calls and clone size come from that table. For this sample the table gives fewer than 80,000 clones, of which nearly 96% were detected only once. The ten largest clones capture over 3.5% of the sample. Broader findings and caveats from the paper: A later analysis had no HLA typing for the validation cohort, so co-occurrence there was scored across all 120 or so repertoires. It was suggested by the authors that the approach could potentially be generalized to other disease states and immunological phenotypes. In both the original and validation cohorts, the classifier was reported to diagnose cytomegalovirus status with high specificity and sensitivity. The study listed 164 TCR beta chains as associated with cytomegalovirus. A few of the identified cytomegalovirus-associated TCR beta chains were confirmed in vitro to be specific for cytomegalovirus antigens. Of the cluster scores, roughly 95% were above 0 in a later analysis, which found that TCRs clustered in the first cohort also tended to co-occur in the 130 or so validation repertoires. While some public TCRs were present in many individuals, most TCR sequences turned up only very rarely across donors.

Donors formed part of the validation cohort, which comprised over a hundred subjects and was distinct from the first cohort of under 850 subjects. Inclusive of the bounding cysteine and phenylalanine, the CDR3 is 17 residues long. Just CDR3 DNA is preserved here, 51 bases in frame from base 1. A distance of 16 bases separates the germline ends of V and J, which lose 3 bases and 0 bases respectively. The germline V gene yields MRHNA for CDR1 and SNTAGT for CDR2. A word on this clone: Its antigen target is currently unknown. No qualities accompany the bases; no much larger clone lies one base away.

The V and J genes are TRBV6-4 and TRBJ2-3; the D gene is not confidently resolved. The sequence came from a woman aged 18-29 years in good health and CMV-seropositive. Sample: PBMCs. The DNA is TGTGCCAGCAGTGAACGTTGGGCAGCTCAAAGCACAGATACGCAGTATTTT. This sequence encodes CASSERWAAQSTDTQYF.